This entry features one TCR beta chain sequence. Its target is not known. The junction shows a germline mismatch at one end, possibly a read error. This entry belongs to a study of cytomegalovirus exposure and HLA in healthy donors. Study-wide results and caveats: It was approximately 170 TCR beta chains that were listed as cytomegalovirus-associated. After further analysis at a later stage, 16,951 TCR beta sequences were associated with HLA alleles at 0.05 false discovery rate. Indistinguishable V segments such as TRBV6-2 and TRBV6-3 were excluded.

The CDR3 has 21 amino acids. CDR1 MGHRA and CDR2 YSYEKL come from the germline V gene. 13 Jbeta primers and 60 Vbeta primers were used for the PCR. Profiling relied on immunoSEQ multiplex PCR, and the TCRdb table lists in-frame clones only, not all of them. The data hold 90,000 or so clones, with over 70% observed a single time. This chain connects TRBV4-1 to TRBJ2-6; 7 positions match TRBD2. The sample comprised PBMCs. This receptor was obtained from a man between 45 and 60 years old in good health and CMV-seropositive. CDR3 nucleotide sequence: TGCGCCAGCAGCCAAGATCCCATCGGGAGGCCCGACCGCTCTGGGGCCAACGGCCTGACTTTC. Translated: CASSQDPIGRPDRSGANGLTF.